The entry below gives a single T cell receptor beta chain sequence along with its context. Its cognate antigen is unknown. This sample stems from a study of vaccination and CD4 T cells after COVID-19. At the level of the study: From HCoV-229E, HCoV-OC43, HCoV-NL63 and SARS-CoV-2, overlapping spike peptides were used to stimulate the cells.

Sample treatment: approximately 10-day PBMC culture with coronavirus spike peptide pools or control peptides (ViraFEST assay). The Oncomine TCR Beta short-read assay was what sequenced the DNA obtained from cultured CD4+ T cells. Each CDR3 protein is one row after TCRdb ran MiXCR on the PCR reads. The sample has 28,000 or so distinct CDR3 sequences, 64% seen once. The sequence derives from a human donor who had recovered from COVID-19. The material sequenced was CD4+ T cells from blood, cultured in vitro.

This CDR3 reads CSAPGLVGLSYEQYF. CDR3 DNA sequence: TGCAGTGCTCCCGGACTAGTGGGGTTAAGCTACGAGCAGTACTTC. The chain uses TRBV20-1 and TRBJ2-7; 7 bases are a match to TRBD2. Trimming took 5 bases from V and 3 from J; bases not matched to a gene: 13. CDR3 length: 15 residues. Germline V lookup: CDR1 DFQATT, CDR2 SNEGSKA (reference sequence).